This TCR beta chain was profiled in a study of sequential checkpoint blockade in melanoma. Study-level background: Each arm's sequence ended with maintenance nivolumab.

CDR3 size: 14 residues. The V end was cut by 0 bases, the J end by 5 bases, with 11 bases between. The germline V gene encodes CDR1 SGDLS and CDR2 YYNGEE. Data came from immunoSEQ multiplex PCR; TCRdb stores just in-frame clones and leaves some out. Here the sample spans about 4,000 clones, under 20% being singletons. Treatment defined: randomized to nivolumab then ipilimumab (arm A) or the reverse (arm B). This clone qualifies as medium-sized. The sequence was obtained from a human patient with melanoma. Some clones in this sample may be carry-over from other donors' samples. The source was tumor tissue (inferred from file names), collected from a patient given nivolumab and ipilimumab in sequence. The V and J genes are TRBV9 and TRBJ1-1, with D possibly being TRBD1 (5 bases). The CDR3 loop reads CASSVARAGTEAFF. In DNA form, the CDR3 reads TGTGCCAGCAGCGTAGCGAGGGCAGGGACTGAAGCTTTCTTT.